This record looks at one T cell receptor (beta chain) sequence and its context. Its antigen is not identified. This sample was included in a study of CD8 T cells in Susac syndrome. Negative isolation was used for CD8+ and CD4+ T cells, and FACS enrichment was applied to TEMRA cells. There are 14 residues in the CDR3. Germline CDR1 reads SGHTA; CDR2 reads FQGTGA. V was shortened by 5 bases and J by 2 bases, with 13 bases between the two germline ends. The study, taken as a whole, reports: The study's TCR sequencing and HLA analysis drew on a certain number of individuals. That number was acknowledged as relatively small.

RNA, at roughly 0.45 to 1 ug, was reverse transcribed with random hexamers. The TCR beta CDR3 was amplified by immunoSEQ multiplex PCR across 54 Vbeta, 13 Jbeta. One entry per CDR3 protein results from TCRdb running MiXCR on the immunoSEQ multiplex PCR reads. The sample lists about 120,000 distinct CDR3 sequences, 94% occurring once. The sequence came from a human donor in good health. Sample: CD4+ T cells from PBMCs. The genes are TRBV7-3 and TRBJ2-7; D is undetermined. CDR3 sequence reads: CASSHPVETYEQYF. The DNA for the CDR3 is TGTGCCAGCAGCCACCCTGTCGAAACCTACGAGCAGTACTTC.